These 5 T cell receptor beta chains were sequenced from one sample in a study of Graves' ophthalmopathy and Graves' hyperthyroidism. As the template, RNA transcripts were used to amplify TCR beta CDR3 regions. The library came from an HTBI-primed first-round RT-PCR and a second-round multiplex PCR. MiXCR was run by TCRdb on the multiplex PCR reads, yielding one entry per CDR3 protein. Of 200,000 to 300,000 distinct CDR3 sequences in the sample, less than 55% were seen once. What was sequenced was peripheral blood. Receptors originate from an adult man with Graves' ophthalmopathy.

This clonotype appeared once. A much larger clone differs from this one at a single base, so this may be a read error. The CDR3 does not end in the conserved phenylalanine or tryptophan, so this is likely a read error. The chain links TRBV9 to TRBJ1-6; unclear D gene. The CDR3 has 14 residues. The V and J ends lost 0 bases and 3 bases respectively, with 4 bases between them. From germline, CDR1 is SGDLS and CDR2 YYNGEE. The CDR3 sequence: CASSVERYNSPLHL. Written as DNA, the CDR3 is TGTGCCAGCAGCGTAGAACGCTATAATTCACCCCTCCACCTT.

This clonotype was seen a handful of times. The CDR3 loop reads CASSLGGASSGNTIYF. CDR3 in DNA: TGTGCCAGCAGCTTAGGAGGGGCCTCCTCTGGAAACACCATATATTTT. This sequence joins TRBV7-2 and TRBJ1-3, with a weak D call TRBD1 (5 bases). The CDR3 consists of 16 residues. The germline V gene has CDR1 SGHTA and CDR2 FQGNSA. The ends were cut back, 1 base at V and 0 bases at J, with 10 bases in the middle.

For this clonotype: One base away lies a much larger clone, so this may be a sequencing read error. The chain uses TRBV2 and TRBJ1-5; D gene unclear. V lost 6 bases and J 3 bases, leaving 9 bases between the germline ends. Germline values: CDR1 SNHLY, CDR2 FYNNEI. There are 13 residues in the CDR3. Here the CDR3 reads CASSPPVNQPQHF. The CDR3 region has the DNA TGTGCCAGCAGCCCACCGGTCAATCAGCCCCAGCATTTT.

Comment on this clonotype: The junction departs from germline at one end; a sequencing error may be responsible. This sequence joins TRBV7-2 and TRBJ1-2; 9 bases fit TRBD1. This CDR3 has 11 amino acids. Germline-derived CDR1 and CDR2 are SGHTA and FQGNSA. CDR3 DNA sequence: TGTGTCAGCACAGGGGGCGACGGCCACACCTTC. This translates into CVSTGGDGHTF.

The chain has TRBV20-1 and TRBJ2-7; 10 nucleotides line up with TRBD2. The trim removed 4 bases at V and 0 bases at J, leaving 6 bases unmatched. In germline, CDR1 is DFQATT, CDR2 SNEGSKA (reference sequence). This CDR3 has 15 residues. The CDR3 reads CSATGLADSSYEQYF. In nucleotides, the CDR3 is TGCAGTGCTACCGGACTAGCGGACTCCTCCTACGAGCAGTACTTC.